Listed here is a single T cell receptor beta chain. Its specific antigen is unknown. No base quality values were provided; no much bigger clone lies one nucleotide off. Participants were included only if at least one PBMC sample before ART initiation and at least two post-ART samples were available. All participants with HIV were treated in the United States of America. Before DNA extraction, cryopreserved samples containing about 0.9-11 million PBMC were thawed and washed. At the time of the earliest PBMC sample for each participant with HIV, ages ranged from roughly 23 to 60 years. PBMC samples from each participant spanned 1-4 timepoints before ART initiation and 2-8 timepoints after ART initiation, with a median of 7 samples. Serial HIV viral load, CD4+ T-cell count, ART history and demographic data were obtained for every participant. A Qiagen kit on a QIAcube was used to extract genomic DNA from unsorted PBMC, with samples processed in batches of 12.

This record belongs to a study of long-term antiretroviral therapy in people with HIV (dated 2022 in TCRdb). Background on the whole study: The earliest samples were collected roughly a decade before the 2015 WHO recommendation for immediate ART, at a time when ART was usually postponed until CD4 counts fell. Of the 25 to 30 participants with HIV, about a dozen were female. This retrospective serial study examined whether starting ART and sustained HIV suppression were associated with changes in the composition and diversity of the TRB repertoire in peripheral blood. No cross-contamination during QIAcube processing turned up in test extractions that ran a monoclonal T-cell line alongside some 34 polyclonal samples. From over 25 adults with confirmed HIV infection, the cohort provided approximately 190 cryopreserved PBMC samples, gathered serially across a mean of about six years (range 1-12).

The immunoSEQ hsTCRB v3.0 assay was used at survey level resolution for TRB variable region sequencing. TRB sequencing targeted a depth of 40,000-50,000 T-cell genomes per sample. An Illumina MiSeq with a v3 150-cycle kit was used to sequence the pooled TRB libraries. On the authors' methods: Repertoire analysis was performed in R inside a reproducible Nextflow workflow that covered QC, data transformation and analysis. LymphoSeq2, an R package for exploring AIRR-Seq data, was used to implement the custom analyses. A handful of samples that yielded fewer than 5000 total TRB sequences were excluded, so that about 200 HIV repertoires were analyzed. Among the roughly 200 retained HIV repertoires, under 65 were collected before ART initiation and around 130 after ART initiation. Repertoires were downsampled to 5000 TRB nucleotide sequences, with summary statistics averaged over 100 downsampling iterations. The analysis kept only TRB sequences whose CDR3 regions were at least seven amino acids long. A Shannon entropy-derived clonality score and the Gini coefficient were used to measure diversity. In repertoire networks, the top 5000 CDR3 amino acid sequences were linked whenever an edit distance of one separated two sequences. For TRB CDR3 amino acid sequences, antigen specificity groups and MHC restriction were predicted with GLIPH2. Known CMV, EBV, HIV or tissue antigen associations were flagged by matching CDR3 amino acid sequences against VDJdb and McPAS-TCR. Pre-ART, post-ART and control groups were compared with Wilcoxon signed-rank tests and Holm-Bonferroni correction. In TCRdb, the immuneACCESS table is reduced to in-frame sequences with V and J assigned. These tables do not hold every clone; where another copy was compared, an unresolved V gene accounts for under half, and the others remain unexplained. V, J and clone size were drawn from that table, and D and trimming were deduced from the DNA. This sample gives around 29,000 clones in total; about nine tenths of them show up just once. The ten top clones hold approximately 8% of the sample.

Study-wide conclusions, independent of this receptor: Because pre-ART samples had limited cell numbers, profiling was done on unsorted PBMC rather than on sorted CD4+ and CD8+ T cells. CDR3 length ranges in HIV repertoires were narrower than in controls, and network structure suggested an antigen-experienced repertoire with only a slight naive shift after ART. No data were available on ART adherence, viral resistance or therapy changes, limiting inferences about post-ART repertoire changes. Samples dated from about 2003 to 2018, and the ART regimens used may be less effective than current ones. A significant increase in TRB diversity was found to be associated with ART initiation, although TRB diversity was observed to remain significantly below that of transplant donor controls even after long-term ART. Expanded TRB clones identified before ART initiation dominated the repertoire at all time points, although this dominance fluctuated and declined in many PLHIV after ART. Since PBMC availability was limited, sequencing covered only the TCR beta chain, with no alpha chain pairing.

The sample consisted of unsorted PBMCs, taken 3.2 years before starting antiretroviral therapy. The origin of this receptor is a man in his fifties or sixties with HIV.

The CDR3 loop reads CASSLWPGQGVSETQYF. In nucleotide form, the sequence is TGCGCCAGCAGCCTCTGGCCGGGACAGGGGGTCTCAGAGACCCAGTACTTC. The chain joins TRBV5-1 to TRBJ2-5, and 11 junctional nucleotides match TRBD1. From the cysteine up to the phenylalanine, the CDR3 has a length of 17 residues. Kept here is only the CDR3 DNA, which spans 51 bases and is read in frame from base 1. CDR1 and CDR2 were assigned from the germline V gene as SGHRS and YFSETQ. Unmatched junction bases come to 12, with V trimmed by 4 bases and J by 4 bases.